One sample yielded the 26 T cell receptor beta chains listed below, sequenced in a study of T cells after yellow fever vaccination. TCRdb reprocessed the 5' RACE reads with MiXCR, giving one entry per CDR3 protein. The table has 500,000 to 650,000 distinct CDR3 sequences, about 13% seen once. The sample consisted of PBMCs, taken on the day of the yellow fever booster vaccination. The origin of the receptors is a man aged 25 to 40 who received the YFV17D yellow fever vaccine.

This rearrangement joins TRBV25-1 to TRBJ2-3; 8 bases line up with TRBD1. CDR3 length: 16 amino acids. V shed 4 bases and J 4 bases; nucleotides not matched to a gene: 10. The germline V gene encodes CDR1 MGHDK and CDR2 SYGVNS. This CDR3 is CASSGQGFARADTQYF. CDR3 DNA: TGTGCCAGCAGTGGACAGGGGTTCGCGAGGGCAGATACGCAGTATTTT.

CDR3 in amino acids: CAINSGGTPRNEQYF. For the CDR3, the DNA is TGTGCCATCAACTCGGGTGGGACCCCTCGGAACGAGCAGTACTTC. V gene TRBV10-3 combines with J gene TRBJ2-7, with D possibly called TRBD1 or TRBD2 (5 bases each). Germline values: CDR1 ENHRY, CDR2 SYGVKD. This CDR3 comprises 15 residues. Trimming left V 7 bases short and J 5 bases short, with 21 bases between.

The genes are TRBV12-3 or TRBV12-4 and TRBJ1-6; maybe TRBD1 (6 bases). The CDR3 loop spans 14 amino acids. V was shortened by 6 bases and J by 4 bases, with 10 bases between the two germline ends. CDR3 in amino acids: CASRTGTYNSPLHF. The CDR3 nucleotides read TGTGCCAGCAGGACTGGGACATATAATTCACCCCTCCACTTT.

This clonotype was detected once. The chain is built from TRBV10-3 and TRBJ2-7, with 7 bases identical to TRBD1. This CDR3 has 14 amino acids. Germline CDR1 ENHRY, CDR2 SYGVKD. V lost 5 bases, J lost 5 bases, and 9 bases stayed unmatched. DNA of the CDR3: TGTGCCATCAGTAGGTCACAGGGGATCGACGAGCAGTACTTC. This sequence encodes CAISRSQGIDEQYF.

This sequence joins TRBV2 and TRBJ2-7; D remains ambiguous. V lost 5 bases and J 3 bases, leaving 11 bases between the germline ends. The CDR3 sequence is 13 residues long. Looked up from germline, CDR1 is SNHLY and CDR2 is FYNNEI. This CDR3 is CASSFGPDYEQYF. CDR3 nucleotides: TGTGCCAGCAGTTTCGGCCCCGACTACGAGCAGTACTTC.

The genes are TRBV7-8 and TRBJ2-5; the D gene is possibly TRBD1 (5 bases). Deletions cut 5 bases from V and 5 bases from J, with 15 bases between. CDR3 length: 14 amino acids. The germline V gene has CDR1 SGHVS and CDR2 FQNEAQ. In DNA form, the CDR3 reads TGTGCCAGCAGCAACGGACACCTTGGGGAGACCCAGTACTTC. Translation: CASSNGHLGETQYF.

This clonotype appeared a few times. The gene calls are TRBV29-1 and TRBJ2-5, with 11 nucleotides matching TRBD2. This CDR3 has 16 amino acids. Per germline, CDR1 SQVTM and CDR2 ANQGSEA. After removal of 3 bases from V and 2 bases from J, the junction contained 8 bases not matched to a gene. The CDR3 DNA follows: TGCAGCGTTGACTCGGGGGCTAGCGGGAGGCAAGAGACCCAGTACTTC. Its protein product is CSVDSGASGRQETQYF.

As regards this clonotype: A junction boundary mismatches the germline segment, possibly from a read error. The chain recombines TRBV20-1 with TRBJ1-2; the D gene is possibly TRBD1 (5 bases). The CDR3 totals 12 residues. Germline-derived CDR1 and CDR2 are DFQATT and SNEGSKA (reference sequence). CDR3 coding DNA: TGCAGTCCCTGGGGGTCTTACTATGGCTATACCTTC. This translates into CSPWGSYYGYTF.

A few counts support this clonotype. The rearrangement joins TRBV5-4 to TRBJ2-7; TRBD1 is a possible D gene (6 bases). This CDR3 comprises 13 residues. The V and J ends lost 1 base and 2 bases respectively, with 7 bases between them. Germline CDR1 reads SGHNT; CDR2 reads YYREEE (reference sequence). CDR3 sequence (DNA): TGTGCCAGCAGCTTGAGGGACACCTACGAGCAGTACTTC. Translation gives CASSLRDTYEQYF. Looking up the rest from reference TRBV5-4 and TRBJ2-7 gives the full variable domain: ETGVTQSPTHLIKTRGQQVTLRCSSQSGHNTVSWYQQALGQGPQFIFQYYREEENGRGNFPPRFSGLQFPNYSSELNVNALELDDSALYLCASSLRDTYEQYFGPGTRLTVT.

The chain couples TRBV5-1 to TRBJ2-2, with 9 bases lining up with TRBD1. The germline V gene has CDR1 SGHRS and CDR2 YFSETQ. The CDR3 has 17 amino acids. V gave up 3 bases and J gave up 6 bases; unmatched junction bases: 12. The CDR3 bases are TGCGCCAGCAGCTACCTGGGACAGGGCCCTTTGGCCGGGGAGCTGTTTTTT. Protein: CASSYLGQGPLAGELFF.

The chain combines TRBV15 with TRBJ2-3, with TRBD2 matching 9 bases. Germline CDR1 reads LNHNV; CDR2 reads YYDKDF (reference sequence). The CDR3 is 21 residues long. Trimming removed 3 bases from V and 2 bases from J; junction bases left unmatched: 21. The CDR3 sequence: CATSSPPAVGREGPYTDTQYF. The CDR3 DNA reads TGTGCCACCAGCAGTCCGCCCGCAGTTGGGCGGGAGGGCCCCTACACAGATACGCAGTATTTT.

The chain recombines TRBV9 with TRBJ2-1; 8 bases map to TRBD1. Germline-derived CDR1 and CDR2 are SGDLS and YYNGEE. This CDR3 region has 15 residues. V gave up 4 bases and J gave up 3 bases; unmatched junction bases: 6. The CDR3, as DNA: TGTGCCAGCAGCTATACCGGGACAGGCTACAATGAGCAGTTCTTC. This encodes CASSYTGTGYNEQFF.

This clonotype was seen only a few times. The chain uses TRBV5-1 and TRBJ2-1; D may be TRBD2 (6 bases). V was pared by 4 bases and J by 15 bases, with 11 bases between. Germline assignment: CDR1 SGHRS and CDR2 YFSETQ. This CDR3 is 10 amino acids long. CDR3 nucleotides: TGCGCCAGCAGCGGGGACTTTCTGTTCTTC. Its protein is CASSGDFLFF.

The genes are TRBV7-9 and TRBJ2-2, with 8 positions matching TRBD1. The CDR3 loop spans 13 amino acids. V was pared by 0 bases and J by 15 bases, with 6 bases of the junction left unmatched. The germline V gene has CDR1 SEHNR and CDR2 FQNEAQ (reference sequence). In DNA, the CDR3 is TGTGCCAGCAGCTTAGCGATGGGACAGGACGTGTTTTTT. Its protein is CASSLAMGQDVFF.

This clonotype has ten or more counts. The chain links TRBV5-1 to TRBJ2-2; D ambiguous. Looked up from germline, CDR1 is SGHRS and CDR2 is YFSETQ. The V end lost 5 bases, the J end lost 5 bases, and 22 bases lay between the germline ends. There are 17 residues in the CDR3. The CDR3, as DNA: TGCGCCAGCAGTCCAACCTCCTACGGCCTTGGGACCGGGGAGCTGTTTTTT. Its translation is CASSPTSYGLGTGELFF.

This clonotype was seen a few times. The chain uses TRBV7-9 and TRBJ2-7, with D possibly being TRBD2 (5 bases). Looked up from germline, CDR1 is SEHNR and CDR2 is FQNEAQ (reference sequence). Trimming removed 5 bases at V and 0 bases at J, with 14 bases between. The CDR3 has 15 residues. CDR3: CASSRGIGLSYEQYF. The CDR3 DNA follows: TGTGCCAGCAGCCGGGGAATTGGGCTCTCCTACGAGCAGTACTTC.

This clonotype was counted only a few times. This chain links TRBV9 with TRBJ2-6, with D perhaps matching TRBD1 or TRBD2 (6 bases each). The CDR3 covers 17 residues. Per the germline V gene, CDR1 is SGDLS and CDR2 is YYNGEE. With 3 bases removed from V and 1 base from J, the gap between germline ends came to 14 bases. Written as DNA, the CDR3 is TGTGCCAGCAGCGCGAGACAGGACTATTCTGGGGCCAACGTCCTGACTTTC. This translates into CASSARQDYSGANVLTF.

The rearrangement joins TRBV20-1 to TRBJ1-5; weak D call: TRBD1 (5 bases). V lost 4 bases, J lost 4 bases, and 17 bases lay in between. Germline CDR1 and CDR2: DFQATT and SNEGSKA (reference sequence). CDR3 length: 15 amino acids. CDR3 nucleotide sequence: TGCAGTGCTAAGGGCACAGGCCAGGGAAATCAGCCCCAGCATTTT. Translated, it gives CSAKGTGQGNQPQHF.

This chain connects TRBV7-9 to TRBJ2-5, with TRBD2 as a possible D gene (5 bases). CDR1 and CDR2 (germline): SEHNR, FQNEAQ (reference sequence). V was clipped by 5 bases and J by 5 bases, with 24 bases between them. The length of the CDR3 is 17 residues. The DNA of the CDR3 is TGTGCCAGCAGCGGGATGGGAGATGCCAGGACCTTGGAGACCCAGTACTTC. Its translation: CASSGMGDARTLETQYF.

This clonotype was seen more than once but under ten times. The V and J genes are TRBV5-1 and TRBJ2-1, with unresolved D. Germline V CDR1 and CDR2: SGHRS, YFSETQ. This CDR3 comprises 16 residues. V was clipped by 2 bases and J by 8 bases, with 20 bases between them. CDR3 region: CASSLTGPPERDEQFF. CDR3 bases: TGCGCCAGCAGCTTAACGGGTCCCCCCGAAAGGGATGAGCAGTTCTTC.

This clonotype was picked up many times. The chain combines TRBV29-1 with TRBJ2-2; weak D call: TRBD2 (6 bases). Germline V gene data show CDR1 as SQVTM and CDR2 as ANQGSEA. Trimming left V 7 bases short and J 1 base short, with 13 bases between. The CDR3 loop spans 14 amino acids. The CDR3 DNA is TGCAGCGGAGCCGGGACTCTGAACACCGGGGAGCTGTTTTTT. This translates into CSGAGTLNTGELFF.

The sample holds many counts of this clonotype. This sequence joins TRBV5-1 and TRBJ2-5; TRBD1 matches at 7 bases. Germline V gene sequence: CDR1 SGHRS, CDR2 YFSETQ. The V segment lost 4 bases and the J segment 5 bases; nucleotides outside the gene matches: 8. CDR3 size: 14 residues. In DNA, the CDR3 is TGCGCCAGCAGCAACGGACAGGAGGTGGAGACCCAGTACTTC. As protein: CASSNGQEVETQYF.

This clonotype appeared once. The chain uses TRBV10-3 and TRBJ2-5; D might be TRBD2 (5 bases). The germline V gene encodes CDR1 ENHRY and CDR2 SYGVKD. V was trimmed by 4 bases and J by 5 bases, leaving 8 bases between them. This CDR3 contains 12 residues. In nucleotides, the CDR3 is TGTGCCATCAGTGCCTCGGGGGAGACCCAGTACTTC. Encoded protein: CAISASGETQYF.

The J gene is TRBJ1-6, the V gene TRBV6-5; D gene uncertain. From germline, CDR1 is MNHEY and CDR2 SVGAGI. CDR3 length: 18 residues. The V gene lost 0 bases and the J gene lost 2 bases, with 14 bases spanning the gap. The CDR3 protein is CASSYSGRITTYNSPLHF. CDR3 nucleotide sequence: TGTGCCAGCAGTTACTCAGGCAGGATCACTACCTATAATTCACCCCTCCACTTT.

J is TRBJ1-1 and V is TRBV11-2; unclear D gene. Trimming took off 4 bases at V and 8 bases at J, with 8 bases between the two ends. Looked up from germline, CDR1 is SGHAT and CDR2 is FQNNGV. This CDR3 region has 11 residues. The CDR3 DNA reads TGTGCCAGCAGCTCCCCAATCGAAGCTTTCTTT. This encodes CASSSPIEAFF.

The rearrangement uses TRBV7-2 and TRBJ1-2; 10 bases agree with TRBD1. Germline V gives CDR1 SGHTA, CDR2 FQGNSA. The CDR3 has 16 residues. The V and J ends lost 1 base and 3 bases, in that order; junction bases with no gene match: 5. CDR3 loop: CASSLDGQGVYYGYTF. As DNA, the CDR3 is TGTGCCAGCAGCTTAGATGGACAGGGGGTTTACTATGGCTACACCTTC.